This T cell receptor beta chain was profiled in a study of blood T cell repertoires in COVID-19. Generated by immunoSEQ multiplex PCR, the TCRdb table keeps only in-frame clones and is missing some. The sample records under 200,000 clones, approximately 80% being singletons. This sequence was found in a woman of 80 years or more with active or convalescent COVID-19. The sequenced sample consisted of peripheral blood.

The CDR3, as DNA: TGTGCCAGCAGCGTAGCCGATAGCTCCTATAATTCACCCCTCCACTTT. Its translation: CASSVADSSYNSPLHF. V is TRBV9 and J is TRBJ1-6; no clear D gene. The V and J ends lost 0 bases and 0 bases respectively, with 7 bases between them. The length of the CDR3 is 16 residues. Germline V lookup: CDR1 SGDLS, CDR2 YYNGEE. Complete variable domain (other parts from reference TRBV9 and TRBJ1-6): DSGVTQTPKHLITATGQRVTLRCSPRSGDLSVYWYQQSLDQGLQFLIQYYNGEERAKGNILERFSAQQFPDLHSELNLSSLELGDSALYFCASSVADSSYNSPLHFGNGTRLTVT.